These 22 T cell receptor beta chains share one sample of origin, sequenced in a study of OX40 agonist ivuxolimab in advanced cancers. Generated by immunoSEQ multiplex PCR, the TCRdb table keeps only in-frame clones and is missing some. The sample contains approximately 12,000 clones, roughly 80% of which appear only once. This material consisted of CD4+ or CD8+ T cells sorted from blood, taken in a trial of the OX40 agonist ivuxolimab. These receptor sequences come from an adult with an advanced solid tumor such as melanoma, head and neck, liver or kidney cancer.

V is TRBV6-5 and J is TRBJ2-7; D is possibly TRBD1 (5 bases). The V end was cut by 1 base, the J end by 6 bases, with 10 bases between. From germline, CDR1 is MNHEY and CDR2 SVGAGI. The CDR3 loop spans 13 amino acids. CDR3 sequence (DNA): TGTGCCAGCAGTTACTTGGGGCTCCCCGAGCAGTACTTC. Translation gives CASSYLGLPEQYF.

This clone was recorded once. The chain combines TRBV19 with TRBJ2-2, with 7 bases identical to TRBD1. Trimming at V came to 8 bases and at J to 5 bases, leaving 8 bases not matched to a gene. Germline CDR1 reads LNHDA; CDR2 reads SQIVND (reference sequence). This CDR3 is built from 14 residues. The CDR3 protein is CASRTGVGTGELFF. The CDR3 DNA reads TGTGCCAGTCGCACAGGGGTGGGTACCGGGGAGCTGTTTTTT.

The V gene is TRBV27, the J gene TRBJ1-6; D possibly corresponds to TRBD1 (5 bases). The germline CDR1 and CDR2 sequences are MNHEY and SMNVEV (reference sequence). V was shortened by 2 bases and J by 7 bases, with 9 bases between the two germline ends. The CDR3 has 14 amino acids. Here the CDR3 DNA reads TGTGCCAGCAGTTTAGGTCAGGGAAATTCACCCCTCCACTTT. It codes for CASSLGQGNSPLHF.

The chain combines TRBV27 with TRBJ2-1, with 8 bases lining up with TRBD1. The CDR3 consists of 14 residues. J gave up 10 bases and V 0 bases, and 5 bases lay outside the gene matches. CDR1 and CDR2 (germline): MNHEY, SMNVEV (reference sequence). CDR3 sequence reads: CASSLSTGEEEQFF. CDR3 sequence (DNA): TGTGCCAGCAGTTTATCGACAGGGGAGGAAGAGCAGTTCTTC.

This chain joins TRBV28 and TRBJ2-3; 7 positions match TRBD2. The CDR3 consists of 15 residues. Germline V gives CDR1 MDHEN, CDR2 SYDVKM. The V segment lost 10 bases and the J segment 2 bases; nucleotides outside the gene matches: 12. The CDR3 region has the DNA TGTGCCAACCTAACTAGCGAGACCGACACAGATACGCAGTATTTT. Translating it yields CANLTSETDTDTQYF.

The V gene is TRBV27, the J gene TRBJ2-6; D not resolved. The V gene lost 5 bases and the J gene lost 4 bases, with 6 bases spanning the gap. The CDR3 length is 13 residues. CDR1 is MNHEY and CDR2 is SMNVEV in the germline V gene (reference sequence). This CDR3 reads CASSPTGANVLTF. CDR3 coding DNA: TGTGCCAGCAGTCCAACGGGGGCCAACGTCCTGACTTTC.

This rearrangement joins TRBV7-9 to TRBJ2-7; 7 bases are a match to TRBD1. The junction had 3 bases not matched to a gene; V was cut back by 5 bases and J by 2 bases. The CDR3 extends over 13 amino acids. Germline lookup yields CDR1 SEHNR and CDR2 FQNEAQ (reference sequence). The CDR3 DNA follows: TGTGCCAGCAGCGCCGACAGGGCCTACGAGCAGTACTTC. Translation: CASSADRAYEQYF.

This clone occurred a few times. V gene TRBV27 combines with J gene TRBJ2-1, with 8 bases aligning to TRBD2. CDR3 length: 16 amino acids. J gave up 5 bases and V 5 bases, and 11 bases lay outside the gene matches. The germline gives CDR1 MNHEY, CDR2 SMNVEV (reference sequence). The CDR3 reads CASSRASGPTNNEQFF. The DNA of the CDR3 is TGTGCCAGCAGTCGGGCTAGCGGGCCCACTAACAATGAGCAGTTCTTC.

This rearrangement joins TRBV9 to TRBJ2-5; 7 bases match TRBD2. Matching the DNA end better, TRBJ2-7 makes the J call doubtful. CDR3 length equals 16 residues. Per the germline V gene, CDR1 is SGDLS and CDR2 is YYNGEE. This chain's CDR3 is CASSVGYGLVHYEQYF. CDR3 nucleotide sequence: TGTGCCAGCAGCGTAGGCTATGGACTAGTCCACTACGAGCAGTACTTC.

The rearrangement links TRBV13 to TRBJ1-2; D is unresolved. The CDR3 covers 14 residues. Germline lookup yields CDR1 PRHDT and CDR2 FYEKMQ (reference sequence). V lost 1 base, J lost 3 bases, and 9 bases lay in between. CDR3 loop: CASSLAEVHYGYTF. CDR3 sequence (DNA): TGTGCCAGCAGCTTAGCGGAGGTCCACTATGGCTACACCTTC.

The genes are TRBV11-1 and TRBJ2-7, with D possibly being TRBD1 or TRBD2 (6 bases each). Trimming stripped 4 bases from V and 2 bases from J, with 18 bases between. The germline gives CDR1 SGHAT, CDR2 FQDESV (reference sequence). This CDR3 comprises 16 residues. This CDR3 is CASSSLQGLLTYEQYF. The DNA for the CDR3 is TGTGCCAGCAGCTCTTTACAGGGACTGCTTACCTACGAGCAGTACTTC.

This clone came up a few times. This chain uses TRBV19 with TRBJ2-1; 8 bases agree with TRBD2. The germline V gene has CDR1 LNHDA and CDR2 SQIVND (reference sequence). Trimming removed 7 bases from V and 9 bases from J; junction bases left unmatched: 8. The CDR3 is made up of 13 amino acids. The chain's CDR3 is CASTRTSRSEQFF. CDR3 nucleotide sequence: TGTGCCAGTACTAGGACTAGCCGGAGTGAGCAGTTCTTC.

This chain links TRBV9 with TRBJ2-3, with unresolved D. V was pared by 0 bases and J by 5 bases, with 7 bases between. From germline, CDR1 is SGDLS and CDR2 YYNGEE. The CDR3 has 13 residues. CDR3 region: CASSVGLEDTQYF. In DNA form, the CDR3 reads TGTGCCAGCAGCGTAGGGCTAGAAGATACGCAGTATTTT. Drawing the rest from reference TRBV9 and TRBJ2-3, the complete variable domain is DSGVTQTPKHLITATGQRVTLRCSPRSGDLSVYWYQQSLDQGLQFLIQYYNGEERAKGNILERFSAQQFPDLHSELNLSSLELGDSALYFCASSVGLEDTQYFGPGTRLTVL.

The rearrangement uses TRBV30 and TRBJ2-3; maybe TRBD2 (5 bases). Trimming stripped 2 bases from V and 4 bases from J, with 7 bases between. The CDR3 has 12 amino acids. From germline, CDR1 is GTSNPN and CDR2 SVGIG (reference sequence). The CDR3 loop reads CAWSPGSDTQYF. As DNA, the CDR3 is TGTGCCTGGAGTCCGGGGTCAGATACGCAGTATTTT.

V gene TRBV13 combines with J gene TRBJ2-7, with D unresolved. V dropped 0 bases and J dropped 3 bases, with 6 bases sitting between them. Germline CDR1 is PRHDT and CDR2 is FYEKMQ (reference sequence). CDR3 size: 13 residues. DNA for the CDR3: TGTGCCAGCAGCTTAGGCTCTATCTACGAGCAGTACTTC. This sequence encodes CASSLGSIYEQYF.

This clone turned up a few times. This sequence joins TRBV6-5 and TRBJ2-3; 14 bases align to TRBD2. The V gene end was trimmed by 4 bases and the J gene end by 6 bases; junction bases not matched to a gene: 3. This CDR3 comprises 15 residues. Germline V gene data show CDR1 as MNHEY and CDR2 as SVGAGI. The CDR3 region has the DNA TGTGCCAGCAGTTTGACTAGCGGGAGGGAGGATACGCAGTATTTT. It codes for CASSLTSGREDTQYF.

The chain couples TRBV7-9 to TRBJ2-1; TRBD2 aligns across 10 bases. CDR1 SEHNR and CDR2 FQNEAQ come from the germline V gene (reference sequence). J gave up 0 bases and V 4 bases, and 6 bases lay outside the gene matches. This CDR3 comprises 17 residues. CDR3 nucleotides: TGTGCCAGCAGCTCAATTCTAGCGGGAGCCTCCTACAATGAGCAGTTCTTC. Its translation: CASSSILAGASYNEQFF.

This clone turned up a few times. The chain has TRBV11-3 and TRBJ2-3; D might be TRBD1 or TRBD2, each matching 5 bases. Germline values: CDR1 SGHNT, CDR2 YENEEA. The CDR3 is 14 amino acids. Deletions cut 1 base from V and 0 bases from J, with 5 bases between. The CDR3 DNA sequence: TGTGCCAGCAGCTTAGGGGACAGCACAGATACGCAGTATTTT. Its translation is CASSLGDSTDTQYF.

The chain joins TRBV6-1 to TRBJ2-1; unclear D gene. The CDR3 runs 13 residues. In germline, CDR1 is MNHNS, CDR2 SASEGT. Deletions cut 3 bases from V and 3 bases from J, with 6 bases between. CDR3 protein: CASSEEGYNEQFF. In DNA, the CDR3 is TGTGCCAGCAGTGAGGAAGGCTACAATGAGCAGTTCTTC.

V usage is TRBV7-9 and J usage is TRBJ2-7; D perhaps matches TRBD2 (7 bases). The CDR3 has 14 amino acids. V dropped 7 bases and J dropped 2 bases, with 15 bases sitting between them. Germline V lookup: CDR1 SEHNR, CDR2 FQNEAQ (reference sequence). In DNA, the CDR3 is TGTGCCAGCACCCTTCGGGGGGCTACCTACGAGCAGTACTTC. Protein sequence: CASTLRGATYEQYF.

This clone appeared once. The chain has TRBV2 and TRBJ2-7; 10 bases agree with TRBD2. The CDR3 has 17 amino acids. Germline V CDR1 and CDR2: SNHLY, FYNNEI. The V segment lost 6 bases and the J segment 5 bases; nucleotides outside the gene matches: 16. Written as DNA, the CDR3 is TGTGCCAGCAGGGGAGGGGGGGCTAGCGGGAGTCGGAACGAGCAGTACTTC. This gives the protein CASRGGGASGSRNEQYF.

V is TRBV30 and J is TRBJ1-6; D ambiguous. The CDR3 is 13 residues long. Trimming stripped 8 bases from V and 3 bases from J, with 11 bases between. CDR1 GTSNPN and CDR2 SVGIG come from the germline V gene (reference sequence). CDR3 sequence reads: CAVGLGYNSPLHF. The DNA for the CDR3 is TGTGCCGTAGGGTTGGGCTATAATTCACCCCTCCACTTT.